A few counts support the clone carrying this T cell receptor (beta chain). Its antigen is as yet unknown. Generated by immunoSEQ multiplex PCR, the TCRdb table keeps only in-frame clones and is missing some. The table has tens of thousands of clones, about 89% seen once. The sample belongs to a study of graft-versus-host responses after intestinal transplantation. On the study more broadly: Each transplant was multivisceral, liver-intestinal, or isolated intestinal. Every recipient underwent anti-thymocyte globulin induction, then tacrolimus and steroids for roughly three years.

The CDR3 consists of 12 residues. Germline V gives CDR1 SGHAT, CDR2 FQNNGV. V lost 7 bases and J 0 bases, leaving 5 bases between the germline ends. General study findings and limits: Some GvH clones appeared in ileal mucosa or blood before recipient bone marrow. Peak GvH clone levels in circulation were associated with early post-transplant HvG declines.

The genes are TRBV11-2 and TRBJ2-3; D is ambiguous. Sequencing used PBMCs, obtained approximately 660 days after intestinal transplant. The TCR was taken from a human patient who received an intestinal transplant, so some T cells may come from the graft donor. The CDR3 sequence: CASKSSTDTQYF. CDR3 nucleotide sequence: TGTGCCAGCAAGAGTAGCACAGATACGCAGTATTTT.